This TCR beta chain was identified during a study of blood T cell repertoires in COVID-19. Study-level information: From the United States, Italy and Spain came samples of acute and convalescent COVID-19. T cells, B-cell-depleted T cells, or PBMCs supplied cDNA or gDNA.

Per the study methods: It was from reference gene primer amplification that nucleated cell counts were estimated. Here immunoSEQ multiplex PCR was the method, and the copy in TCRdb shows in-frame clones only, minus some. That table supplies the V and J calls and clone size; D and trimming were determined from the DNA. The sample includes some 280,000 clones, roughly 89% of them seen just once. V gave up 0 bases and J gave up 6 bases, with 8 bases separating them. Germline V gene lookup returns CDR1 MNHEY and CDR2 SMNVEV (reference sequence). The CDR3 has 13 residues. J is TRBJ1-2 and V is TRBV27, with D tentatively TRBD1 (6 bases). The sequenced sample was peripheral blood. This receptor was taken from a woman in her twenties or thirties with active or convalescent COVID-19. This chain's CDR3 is CASSLSGQNGYTF. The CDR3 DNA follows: TGTGCCAGCAGTTTATCCGGACAGAATGGCTACACCTTC.